This TCR beta chain was identified during a study of blood T cell repertoires in COVID-19. Overall study context: The study drew acute and convalescent COVID-19 samples from the United States, Italy and Spain. In each case, the material was cDNA or gDNA derived from T cells, B-cell-depleted T cells, or PBMCs.

Original handling: Reference gene primers were amplified, and this amplification served to estimate nucleated cell counts. Sequenced by immunoSEQ multiplex PCR; TCRdb stores in-frame clones only, minus some. The V and J calls and clone size were taken over from that table, and D and trimming were inferred from the DNA. The data contain approximately 80,000 clones, less than 95% of them singletons. There are 14 residues in the CDR3. Germline V lookup: CDR1 MNHEY, CDR2 SVGAGI. V lost 7 bases, J lost 4 bases, and 14 bases lay in between. This TCR was sampled from a woman aged 45 to 65 in a cohort sampled during active COVID-19. The sequencing sample was made of peripheral blood. The rearrangement links TRBV6-5 to TRBJ1-5; D is unclear. The DNA for the CDR3 is TGTGCCAGCAAATCAGTCTTCGTAAATCAGCCCCAGCATTTT. This codes for CASKSVFVNQPQHF.